This T cell receptor beta chain appears in the sequencing data of a study of T cells after yellow fever vaccination. As for the study in general: Where fractions had low cell numbers, libraries were prepared from them with the SMART-Seq v4 Ultra Low Input RNA kit. Study observations and caveats: Compared with primary, the secondary response was weaker and peaked at day 5, not 15.

TCR cDNA, made by 5'RACE template switching, carried an added universal primer site and UMIs. TCRdb reprocessed the 5' RACE reads with MiXCR, giving one entry per CDR3 protein. Of hundreds of thousands of distinct CDR3 sequences in the sample, roughly an eighth were seen once. The CDR3 runs to 17 residues. The V end lost 1 base, the J end lost 1 base, and 19 bases lay between the germline ends. Germline CDR1 and CDR2: SQVTM and ANQGSEA. Remarks on this clonotype: Antigen unknown.

This chain connects TRBV29-1 to TRBJ1-1; the D gene is possibly TRBD1 (6 bases). The receptor's source is a man aged 25-40 years who received the YFV17D yellow fever vaccine. This specimen consisted of PBMCs, obtained on the day of the yellow fever booster vaccination. CDR3 coding DNA: TGCAGCGTTGAAGGTGGACAGTTGCTCTTCCCGAACACTGAAGCTTTCTTT. As protein: CSVEGGQLLFPNTEAFF.